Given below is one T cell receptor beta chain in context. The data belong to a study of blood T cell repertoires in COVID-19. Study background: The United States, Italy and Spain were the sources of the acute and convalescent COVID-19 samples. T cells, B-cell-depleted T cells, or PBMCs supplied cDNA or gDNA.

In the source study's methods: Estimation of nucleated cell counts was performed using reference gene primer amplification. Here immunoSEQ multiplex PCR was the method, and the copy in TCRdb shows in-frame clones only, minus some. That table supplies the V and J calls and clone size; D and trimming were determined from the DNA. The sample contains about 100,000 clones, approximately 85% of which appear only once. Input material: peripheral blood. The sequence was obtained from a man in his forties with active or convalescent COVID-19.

The CDR3 here is CASSLYGGADTQYF. The CDR3 bases are TGTGCCAGCAGCTTATACGGGGGGGCGGATACGCAGTATTTT. This chain connects TRBV11-3 to TRBJ2-3; 8 positions agree with TRBD2. The CDR3 contains 14 residues. J was trimmed by 6 bases and V by 2 bases; bases with no gene match: 4. Germline V lookup: CDR1 SGHNT, CDR2 YENEEA.